These 18 T cell receptor beta chains were sequenced from one sample in a study of control samples from healthy donors and cancer patients. The repertoire was sequenced with immunoSEQ multiplex PCR; TCRdb's copy has only in-frame clones and lacks some. The sample gives roughly 69,000 clones, roughly 86% of which show up once; 2% to 2.5% is in the top ten. The sample consisted of PBMCs. The receptors stem from a woman between 45 and 65 years old with head and neck cancer.

This clone was detected a few times. The chain recombines TRBV7-6 with TRBJ1-1; D remains ambiguous. Trimming shortened V by 5 bases and J by 1 base, and 14 bases separated the two germline ends. CDR3 length: 15 residues. Germline V gene lookup returns CDR1 SGHVS and CDR2 FNYEAQ. DNA for the CDR3: TGTGCCAGCAGCCAAGCATCGACCTCGAACACTGAAGCTTTCTTT. Translating gives CASSQASTSNTEAFF.

The CDR3 DNA is TGTGCCAGCAGCTCCTTAGCGGGGGCGAATGAGCAGTTCTTC. This encodes CASSSLAGANEQFF. V and J are TRBV7-2 and TRBJ2-1; 9 bases fit TRBD2. Losses at the gene ends were 4 bases for V and 7 bases for J; bases not matched to a gene: 5. The CDR3 length is 14 residues. The germline gives CDR1 SGHTA, CDR2 FQGNSA.

The chain employs TRBV28 and TRBJ1-2, with D hard to call. The germline V gene encodes CDR1 MDHEN and CDR2 SYDVKM. Trimming cost V 6 bases and J 7 bases, with 12 bases left between them. This CDR3 has 12 residues. The CDR3 reads CASSLLYGGYTF. CDR3 nucleotides: TGTGCCAGCAGCCTCCTCTATGGTGGCTACACCTTC.

With regard to this clone: The same CDR3 arises from other DNA sequences in this sample as well. The CDR3 here is CASSQTGGNTDTQYF. In nucleotides, the CDR3 is TGTGCCAGCAGCCAGACAGGGGGTAACACAGATACGCAGTATTTT. The V gene is TRBV4-2, the J gene TRBJ2-3, with 9 bases fitting TRBD1. The germline gives CDR1 LGHNA, CDR2 YNFKEQ. The CDR3 is 15 residues long. Trimming took 3 bases from V and 2 from J; bases not matched to a gene: 3.

The sample holds a few counts of this clone. The V call is TRBV11-2, the J call TRBJ2-1, with 13 bases identical to TRBD2. CDR3 length: 15 residues. CDR1 is SGHAT, CDR2 FQNNGV, per germline. The V and J ends lost 4 bases and 9 bases, in that order; junction bases with no gene match: 6. The CDR3 DNA sequence: TGTGCCAGCAGCTCAAGGACTAGCGGGGGCGGTGAGCAGTTCTTC. Translating gives CASSSRTSGGGEQFF.

The chain is built from TRBV6-1 and TRBJ2-5, with 9 bases that match TRBD2. This CDR3 comprises 18 residues. CDR1 is MNHNS and CDR2 is SASEGT in the germline V gene. With V trimmed by 4 bases and J by 2 bases, 14 bases remained unmatched. CDR3 DNA sequence: TGTGCCAGCAGTGGCCCTCGAGGAAGTAGCGGGAGACAAGAGACCCAGTACTTC. As protein: CASSGPRGSSGRQETQYF.

The CDR3 sequence: CASSVDRENYGYTF. CDR3 DNA sequence: TGTGCCAGCAGCGTAGATCGGGAGAACTATGGCTACACCTTC. The rearrangement uses TRBV9 and TRBJ1-2; no clear D. There are 14 residues in the CDR3. Trimming pared 0 bases from V and 2 bases from J, leaving 8 bases between. The germline gives CDR1 SGDLS, CDR2 YYNGEE. Variable domain in full (rest from reference TRBV9 and TRBJ1-2): DSGVTQTPKHLITATGQRVTLRCSPRSGDLSVYWYQQSLDQGLQFLIQYYNGEERAKGNILERFSAQQFPDLHSELNLSSLELGDSALYFCASSVDRENYGYTFGSGTRLTVV.

The chain uses TRBV7-2 and TRBJ2-5; 9 bases agree with TRBD1. CDR3 size: 15 residues. The germline CDR1 and CDR2 sequences are SGHTA and FQGNSA. J was trimmed by 5 bases and V by 1 base; bases with no gene match: 5. Here the CDR3 reads CASSLEGQGTETQYF. Written as DNA, the CDR3 is TGTGCCAGCAGCTTAGAGGGACAGGGAACGGAGACCCAGTACTTC.

V usage is TRBV15 and J usage is TRBJ2-2; D is unclear. The CDR3 extends over 13 amino acids. V dropped 0 bases and J dropped 7 bases, with 6 bases sitting between them. CDR1 is LNHNV and CDR2 is YYDKDF in the germline V gene (reference sequence). The CDR3 bases are TGTGCCACCAGCAGAGATCTCGTCGGGGAGCTGTTTTTT. Translating gives CATSRDLVGELFF. The whole variable domain, remainder taken from reference TRBV15 and TRBJ2-2, is DAMVIQNPRYQVTQFGKPVTLSCSQTLNHNVMYWYQQKSSQAPKLLFHYYDKDFNNEADTPDNFQSRRPNTSFCFLDIRSPGLGDTAMYLCATSRDLVGELFFGEGSRLTVL.

This chain connects TRBV28 to TRBJ1-1, with 11 nucleotides matching TRBD1. Germline CDR1 MDHEN, CDR2 SYDVKM. The ends lost 5 bases at V and 6 bases at J; junction bases unmatched: 8. The CDR3 runs to 15 residues. CDR3 loop: CASSPRTGGFSEAFF. In nucleotides, the CDR3 is TGTGCCAGCAGTCCTCGGACAGGGGGCTTTTCTGAAGCTTTCTTT. The full variable domain, with the rest looked up from reference TRBV28 and TRBJ1-1, is DVKVTQSSRYLVKRTGEKVFLECVQDMDHENMFWYRQDPGLGLRLIYFSYDVKMKEKGDIPEGYSVSREKKERFSLILESASTNQTSMYLCASSPRTGGFSEAFFGQGTRLTVV.

V usage is TRBV5-5 and J usage is TRBJ1-5; 7 bases align to TRBD1. V dropped 1 base and J dropped 0; count of bases not matched to a gene: 7. The CDR3 loop spans 17 amino acids. Looked up from germline, CDR1 is SGHKS and CDR2 is YYEKEE (reference sequence). The CDR3 coding sequence is TGTGCCAGCAGCTTGTCGGGACAGCGCTATAGCAATCAGCCCCAGCATTTT. Translated, it gives CASSLSGQRYSNQPQHF.

CDR3 amino acids: CATLGLMAWKGYEQYF. The CDR3 region has the DNA TGTGCCACTTTGGGCCTTATGGCCTGGAAGGGGTACGAGCAGTACTTC. The rearrangement uses TRBV24-1 and TRBJ2-7; tentatively, D is TRBD1 (5 bases). Germline values: CDR1 KGHDR, CDR2 SFDVKD. With 10 bases removed from V and 4 bases from J, the gap between germline ends came to 25 bases. The CDR3 is made up of 16 amino acids.

This chain joins TRBV7-9 and TRBJ2-1, with 14 bases fitting TRBD2. Germline loops: CDR1 SEHNR, CDR2 FQNEAQ (reference sequence). After removal of 9 bases from V and 7 bases from J, the junction contained 8 bases not matched to a gene. This CDR3 contains 15 residues. The CDR3 loop is CASGTSGGLGNEQFF. In nucleotides, the CDR3 is TGTGCCAGTGGGACTAGCGGGGGACTAGGGAATGAGCAGTTCTTC.

The rearrangement uses TRBV6-2 or TRBV6-3 and TRBJ2-1; 11 bases map to TRBD2. CDR1 MNHEY and CDR2 SVGEGT come from the germline V gene. The CDR3 extends over 18 amino acids. The V segment lost 0 bases and the J segment 9 bases; nucleotides outside the gene matches: 13. The DNA of the CDR3 is TGTGCCAGCAGTTACTCTCAACTAGCGGGGGCGCGTGATACTGAGCAGTTCTTC. Its translation: CASSYSQLAGARDTEQFF.

The V and J genes are TRBV5-4 and TRBJ1-3, with D possibly being TRBD1 (6 bases). Trimming shortened V by 4 bases and J by 4 bases, and 9 bases separated the two germline ends. CDR3 length equals 13 residues. The germline V gene has CDR1 SGHNT and CDR2 YYREEE (reference sequence). CDR3 DNA sequence: TGTGCCAGCAGCATAGACAGGGGAAACACCATATATTTT. Protein product: CASSIDRGNTIYF.

The rearrangement links TRBV21-1 to TRBJ2-3; TRBD1 is the table's D call and was not checked against the DNA. TRBV21-1 is a pseudogene segment. The CDR3 extends over 15 amino acids. CDR3 bases: TGTGCCAGCAGCGGACAGGGGAAGACCGCAGATACGCAGTATTTT. This translates into CASSGQGKTADTQYF.

This clone was detected a few times. The chain combines TRBV7-9 with TRBJ2-2; D is unclear. Germline-derived CDR1 and CDR2 are SEHNR and FQNEAQ (reference sequence). The CDR3 length is 12 residues. Trimming removed 4 bases at V and 6 bases at J, with 6 bases between. Here the CDR3 DNA reads TGTGCCAGCAGCTCCCCTGCCGGGGAGCTGTTTTTT. This sequence encodes CASSSPAGELFF.

The V gene is TRBV10-3, the J gene TRBJ2-7; D might be TRBD2 (8 bases). The length of the CDR3 is 15 residues. The V end lost 8 bases, the J end lost 2 bases, and 19 bases lay between the germline ends. Germline V gene lookup returns CDR1 ENHRY and CDR2 SYGVKD. The CDR3: CAIGRGTSIAYEQYF. The CDR3 bases are TGTGCCATCGGCAGGGGGACTAGTATAGCCTACGAGCAGTACTTC.